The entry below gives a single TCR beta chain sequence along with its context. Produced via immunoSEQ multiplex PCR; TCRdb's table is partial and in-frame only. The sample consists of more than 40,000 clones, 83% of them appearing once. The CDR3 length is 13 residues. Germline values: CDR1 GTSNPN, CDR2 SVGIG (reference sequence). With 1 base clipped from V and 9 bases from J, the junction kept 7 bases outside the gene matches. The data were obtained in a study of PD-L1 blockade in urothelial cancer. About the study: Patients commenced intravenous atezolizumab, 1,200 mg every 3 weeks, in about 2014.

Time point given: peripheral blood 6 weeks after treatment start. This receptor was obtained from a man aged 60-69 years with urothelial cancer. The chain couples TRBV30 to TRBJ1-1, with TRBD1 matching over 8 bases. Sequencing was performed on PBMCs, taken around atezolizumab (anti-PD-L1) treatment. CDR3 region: CAWSAGGALKAFF. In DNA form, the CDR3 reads TGTGCCTGGAGTGCAGGGGGCGCTCTTAAAGCTTTCTTT.